One TCR beta chain is described in this entry. The sample originates from a study of cytomegalovirus exposure and HLA in healthy donors. The method was immunoSEQ multiplex PCR; TCRdb's version includes in-frame clones alone and lacks a portion of them. The data contain 150,000 to 200,000 clones, around nine tenths of them singletons. The ends lost 2 bases at V and 6 bases at J; junction bases unmatched: 4. This CDR3 is 15 amino acids long. Germline-derived CDR1 and CDR2 are SGHRS and YFSETQ. This chain links TRBV5-1 with TRBJ1-5, with 11 nucleotides matching TRBD1. The sample was PBMCs. The source of this sequence is a man aged 25-45 years in good health and CMV-seropositive. CDR3 amino acids: CASSLGQGAIQPQHF. DNA of the CDR3: TGCGCCAGCAGCTTAGGACAGGGGGCTATTCAGCCCCAGCATTTT.